This T cell receptor beta chain was captured in a study of neurological immune-mediated disorders. Study-level results: Across subjects, no CDR3 amino acid sequence appeared in expanded clones of more than one subject, a finding that suggested private repertoires in all groups.

The cDNA was produced through 5'RACE with 10-nucleotide random UMIs. Over 180 million TCR-beta sequences from 15-18 subjects came from every sequencing run. TCRdb redid the calling of the 5' RACE reads with MiXCR, one entry per CDR3 protein. The sample shows about 59,000 distinct CDR3 sequences, around 24% of them seen only once. In the case of this clonotype: Its target is unknown.

Time point of the sample: technical triplicate 2. The unsorted libraries originated from 2 million PBMCs that had been stored at -80 C. The CDR3 loop spans 18 amino acids. Unmatched junction bases numbered 12, after V lost 2 bases and J lost 2 bases. The germline V gene has CDR1 DFQATT and CDR2 SNEGSKA (reference sequence). The rearrangement joins TRBV20-1 to TRBJ2-2, with 9 bases that match TRBD2. Sequencing was performed on PBMCs. This TCR came from a man in his fifties or sixties with HTLV-1-associated myelopathy (HAM/TSP). CDR3 residues: CSARTLAGHFANTGELFF. The CDR3 coding sequence is TGCAGTGCTAGAACACTAGCGGGCCACTTCGCAAACACCGGGGAGCTGTTTTTT.